This TCR beta chain was sequenced during a study of blood T cell repertoires in COVID-19. Study details: The samples span acute and convalescent COVID-19 from the United States, Italy and Spain. Nucleic acid was either cDNA or gDNA, and it came from T cells, B-cell-depleted T cells, or PBMCs.

Cohorts were assigned according to the clinical history that participants reported. Per the original data handling: It was from reference gene primer amplification that nucleated cell counts were estimated. The protocol was immunoSEQ multiplex PCR, while the TCRdb copy is restricted to in-frame clones and leaves out a portion. V, J and clone size are those of that table, while D and trimming were read from the DNA. Of under 450,000 clones listed, roughly 87% are singletons. The receptor was isolated from a woman aged 30 to 39 who had recovered from COVID-19. The source material was PBMCs or T cells enriched from blood (not recorded which).

CDR3 protein: CASSLGSGYNEQFF. CDR3 sequence (DNA): TGTGCCAGCAGTTTAGGGTCAGGGTACAATGAGCAGTTCTTC. The chain carries TRBV27 and TRBJ2-1, with D possibly being TRBD1 (5 bases). The CDR3 is made up of 14 amino acids. Germline V gives CDR1 MNHEY, CDR2 SMNVEV (reference sequence). V lost 2 bases to trimming and J lost 4 bases, with 9 bases between them.